This TCR beta chain was captured by sequencing in a study of blood T cell repertoires in COVID-19. Study-wide context: PBMCs, B-cell-depleted T cells, or T cells were the source of the cDNA or gDNA that made up the material.

The repertoire was sequenced with immunoSEQ multiplex PCR; TCRdb's copy has only in-frame clones and lacks some. This table has a few hundred thousand clones, 80% to 90% appearing once. Participants, 18 to 89 years old, spanned more than 20 US areas. Germline V gives CDR1 MNHEY, CDR2 SMNVEV (reference sequence). The CDR3 totals 15 residues. Trimming cost V 3 bases and J 5 bases, with 13 bases left between them. The chain combines TRBV27 with TRBJ2-2; the D gene is possibly TRBD1 (7 bases). Specimen: PBMCs or T cells enriched from blood (not recorded which). This TCR was sampled from a young man who had recovered from COVID-19. The DNA for the CDR3 is TGTGCCAGCAGTTTTCAGGGGGGAGAGACCGGGGAGCTGTTTTTT. Its protein product is CASSFQGGETGELFF.